Below, 14 T cell receptor beta chains from the same sample are listed, as sequenced in a study of CD8+ T cells in alopecia areata. Treatment indicated: oral pan-JAK inhibitor, 5-10 mg twice daily. In each case, RNA was isolated and then reverse transcribed into cDNA as the sequencing template. Data came from immunoSEQ multiplex PCR; TCRdb stores just in-frame clones and leaves some out. The data show over 150,000 clones, roughly 53% seen once. The specimen comprised CD8+ T cells sorted from blood, sampled at week 24, from a patient treated with tofacitinib. The receptors derive from a human donor with alopecia areata.

There are a few counts of this clone. This chain links TRBV5-6 with TRBJ2-7; 8 positions match TRBD1. This CDR3 has 14 residues. Per germline, CDR1 SGHDT and CDR2 YYEEEE. The V and J ends lost 4 bases and 1 base, in that order; junction bases with no gene match: 4. DNA of the CDR3: TGTGCCAGCAGCATAGGACAGGGTTCCTACGAGCAGTACTTC. This encodes CASSIGQGSYEQYF.

This clone turned up a few times. This rearrangement joins TRBV7-8 to TRBJ2-7; 7 positions match TRBD1. CDR1 SGHVS and CDR2 FQNEAQ come from the germline V gene. This CDR3 region has 15 residues. V trimming: 2 bases; J trimming: 2 bases; junction bases outside the gene matches: 6. The CDR3 DNA is TGTGCCAGCAGCTTATCCACCGGGACAGCCTACGAGCAGTACTTC. Its protein is CASSLSTGTAYEQYF.

The V and J genes are TRBV10-2 and TRBJ2-7, with 7 bases aligning to TRBD2. V was pared by 4 bases and J by 3 bases, with 15 bases of the junction left unmatched. The V gene's germline CDR1 is WSHSY and CDR2 SAAADI. The CDR3 length is 17 residues. The CDR3: CASSAPPGGGTIYEQYF. The CDR3 DNA reads as TGCGCCAGCAGTGCCCCCCCGGGGGGAGGAACCATCTACGAGCAGTACTTC.

This clone was picked up a small number of times. The rearrangement links TRBV23-1 to TRBJ2-5, with 9 bases lining up with TRBD1. TRBV23-1 is assigned to the ORF class and has an uncertain function. V was clipped by 0 bases and J by 3 bases; unmatched bases: 5. The CDR3 contains 16 residues. The CDR3 DNA is TGCGCCAGCAGTCAATCGAGGACAGGGGAGAAAGAGACCCAGTACTTC. This sequence encodes CASSQSRTGEKETQYF.

The CDR3 DNA reads TGTGCCTGGAGTGTACGGTGGGGAAGGGAGCCGGCGCAGTATTTT. Its translation: CAWSVRWGREPAQYF. V usage is TRBV30 and J usage is TRBJ2-3; possible D gene TRBD2, 5 bases. The germline CDR1 and CDR2 sequences are GTSNPN and SVGIG (reference sequence). This CDR3 region has 15 residues. Between the trimmed V and J ends, which lost 0 bases and 10 bases, there was a span of 20 bases.

The chain carries TRBV12-5 and TRBJ2-3, with 7 bases fitting TRBD2. The V gene end was trimmed by 1 base and the J gene end by 4 bases; junction bases not matched to a gene: 8. The length of the CDR3 is 16 residues. CDR1 and CDR2 from the germline V gene are LGHNT and FRNRAP. The CDR3 coding sequence is TGTGCTAGTGGTTTGGCCGGAGGTCGGGGGGCAGATACGCAGTATTTT. Translating it yields CASGLAGGRGADTQYF.

The chain uses TRBV9 and TRBJ1-3; tentatively, D is TRBD1 (5 bases). Germline CDR1 is SGDLS and CDR2 is YYNGEE. V was clipped by 7 bases and J by 0 bases, with 11 bases between them. The CDR3 runs to 14 residues. The CDR3 region is CASRGTDSGNTIYF. The CDR3 DNA reads as TGTGCCAGCCGCGGGACGGACTCTGGAAACACCATATATTTT.

V gene TRBV15 combines with J gene TRBJ2-1; 9 nucleotides line up with TRBD2. V gave up 0 bases and J gave up 3 bases; unmatched junction bases: 3. The CDR3 has 16 amino acids. Germline CDR1 LNHNV, CDR2 YYDKDF (reference sequence). The CDR3 protein is CATSRERGGYYNEQFF. CDR3 nucleotide sequence: TGTGCCACCAGCAGAGAGCGGGGGGGCTACTACAATGAGCAGTTCTTC.

The gene calls are TRBV27 and TRBJ2-3, with 8 bases identical to TRBD1. The CDR3 runs 11 residues. V lost 0 bases and J lost 13; bases outside the gene matches: 0. CDR1 is MNHEY and CDR2 is SMNVEV in the germline V gene (reference sequence). The CDR3: CASSLSGQEYF. DNA for the CDR3: TGTGCCAGCAGTTTATCGGGACAGGAGTATTTT.

V is TRBV7-2 and J is TRBJ1-5; D is unclear. V lost 5 bases to trimming and J lost 0 bases, with 8 bases between them. The CDR3 is 14 residues long. Germline values: CDR1 SGHTA, CDR2 FQGNSA. CDR3 residues: CASSRMGSNQPQHF. CDR3 DNA sequence: TGTGCCAGCAGCCGGATGGGTAGCAATCAGCCCCAGCATTTT.

V and J are TRBV7-9 and TRBJ2-2; D not resolved. CDR1 is SEHNR, CDR2 FQNEAQ, per germline (reference sequence). This CDR3 contains 14 residues. V lost 6 bases and J lost 5, with 13 bases in between. The CDR3 is CASSSTIGTGELFF. The DNA for the CDR3 is TGTGCCAGCAGTTCCACGATTGGAACCGGGGAGCTGTTTTTT.

The V gene is TRBV7-9, the J gene TRBJ2-5, with D perhaps assigned TRBD1 or TRBD2 (5 bases each). The CDR3 length is 14 residues. With 0 bases removed from V and 5 bases from J, the gap between germline ends came to 10 bases. CDR1 and CDR2 (germline): SEHNR, FQNEAQ (reference sequence). CDR3 in amino acids: CASSLAGRWETQYF. The CDR3 bases are TGTGCCAGCAGCTTAGCGGGACGGTGGGAGACCCAGTACTTC.

The genes are TRBV4-1 and TRBJ1-1; D is unclear. The germline V and J ends were trimmed by 1 base and 5 bases, with 11 bases remaining between them. Germline CDR1 is MGHRA and CDR2 is YSYEKL. This CDR3 comprises 14 residues. The CDR3 DNA sequence: TGCGCCAGCAGCCAAGTGGTACGAGGGACTGAAGCTTTCTTT. Translation: CASSQVVRGTEAFF.

The V call is TRBV5-1, the J call TRBJ1-1; 8 positions match TRBD1. CDR1 and CDR2 from the germline V gene are SGHRS and YFSETQ. CDR3 length: 13 amino acids. V trimming: 3 bases; J trimming: 7 bases; junction bases outside the gene matches: 5. CDR3 residues: CASSYGQGFEAFF. CDR3 coding DNA: TGCGCCAGCAGCTACGGACAGGGCTTTGAAGCTTTCTTT.